This paragraph covers one T cell receptor (beta chain) sequence. This clonotype has at least ten counts. Its antigen remains unidentified. Nothing much larger sits one base from this clone, and base qualities are not available. This entry is derived from a study of low-dose radiotherapy and immunotherapy resistance in tumors (dated 2022 in TCRdb). Background for the entire study: Cohort 1 received 0.5 Gy per fraction every 2 weeks, with a prescribed total PTV dose of 6.5 Gy. Patients in Cohort 2 were given 1 Gy per fraction every two weeks, for a total of 13 Gy across 26 weeks. Patients were given nivolumab as a 240 mg flat dose every two weeks and ipilimumab at 1 mg/kg every six weeks, with both drugs delivered intravenously. Cyclophosphamide 200 mg/m2 was administered intravenously every two weeks, one day before each radiation and immunotherapy administration. Patients took aspirin 300 mg orally once daily for four cycles, starting on cycle 1 day 1. The trial did not randomize participants into treatment groups. Eight patients were included in the translational analysis: three from the first dose cohort and the first five from the second dose cohort.

This sample was sequenced with an Illumina HiSeq 2500. Superscript III and a set of TRAV- and TRBV-specific primers were used to synthesize first-strand cDNA, so that both TCRalpha and TCRbeta chains were covered. TCRs were amplified for about 20 PCR cycles with Phusion, using a constant-region primer paired with the adapter attached to the V primers. The isolated mRNA was amplified using the MessageAmp II aRNA Amplification Kit, with in vitro transcription performed for less than 20 hours at 37 degrees C. The Dynabeads mRNA DIRECT Purification Kit was used to isolate mRNA for TCR sequencing. A second 25-cycle Phusion PCR added indexed Illumina adapters, and products were purified with AMPure XP beads. On the study's bioinformatics: Custom Perl scripts pooled TCR sequences encoding the same protein, removed out-of-frame sequences and computed each clonotype's abundance. Any TCR sequence backed by just one read was left out of the analysis. Repertoire metrics included Shannon entropy, Gini index, clonality, richness, and frequency of TCRs shared between repertoires. TCRdb ran its own pipeline on the public reads, namely fastp trimming at Q25 and MiXCR clone calling, and kept in-frame beta chains. Entries that share a CDR3 protein sequence are merged under the most common genes and DNA. TCRdb, not the authors, supplied the V and J calls. Here the sample has about 84,000 distinct CDR3 sequences; roughly 17% occur a single time. The top ten clones comprise approximately 1.5% of the sample.

According to the study, the label for this sample's time point signals: after trial treatment. The treatment or condition label on this specimen signifies: LDRT plus nivolumab, ipilimumab, low-dose cyclophosphamide and aspirin (RACIN trial). The donors came from RACIN, which was a single-arm phase I dose-escalation trial that paired nivolumab and ipilimumab with aspirin, low-dose cyclophosphamide and low-dose radiotherapy. Eligible patients had advanced, TIL-negative solid tumors. CDR3 length: 12 amino acids, cysteine to phenylalanine. Only the CDR3 part of the read is kept: 36 bases, read in frame from the first base. V loses 3 bases, J loses 4 bases, and the germline ends lie 9 bases apart. CDR1 and CDR2, looked up from the germline V gene (reference sequence), are GTSNPN and SVGIG.

Sequenced here: PBMCs, sampled after low-dose radiotherapy plus immunotherapy. The receptor comes from a male donor with prostate cancer. The receptor chain draws on TRBV30 and TRBJ2-5, with TRBD2 tentatively as D gene (5 bases match). Here the CDR3 is given as CAWRRSGETQYF. The bases are TGTGCCTGGAGGCGGAGCGGAGAGACCCAGTACTTC.